Shown below are 29 T cell receptor beta chains from a single sample sequenced in a study of cytomegalovirus exposure and HLA in healthy donors. The PCR was carried out with 60 Vbeta primers and 13 Jbeta primers. Measured with immunoSEQ multiplex PCR; TCRdb has only the in-frame clones, and not every one. The sample includes roughly 100,000 clones, just over 70% of them seen just once. The sequencing input was PBMCs. These receptors originate from a boy between 5 and 17 years old in good health and CMV-seronegative.

The chain has TRBV6-4 and TRBJ1-2, with 7 bases fitting TRBD1. The CDR3 is made up of 10 amino acids. Germline assignment: CDR1 MRHNA and CDR2 SNTAGT. After removal of 9 bases from V and 8 bases from J, the junction contained 3 bases not matched to a gene. CDR3 sequence reads: CARTGNGYTF. DNA of the CDR3: TGTGCCAGGACAGGGAACGGCTACACCTTC.

The J gene is TRBJ2-3, the V gene TRBV6-5, with 8 bases matching TRBD2. The V and J ends lost 2 bases and 1 base, in that order; junction bases with no gene match: 2. CDR3 length: 15 residues. From germline, CDR1 is MNHEY and CDR2 SVGAGI. The CDR3 DNA reads TGTGCCAGCAGTTACGGGCGGGGGGGCACAGATACGCAGTATTTT. Protein: CASSYGRGGTDTQYF.

The chain combines TRBV6-1 with TRBJ2-7, with a weak D call TRBD1 (5 bases). V shed 6 bases and J shed 5 bases, with 17 bases lying between them. CDR3 length equals 14 residues. Germline V CDR1 and CDR2: MNHNS, SASEGT. CDR3 region: CASSHRASGNEQYF. The CDR3 DNA follows: TGTGCCAGCAGCCATCGGGCTTCAGGGAACGAGCAGTACTTC.

The V gene is TRBV28, the J gene TRBJ1-2; 8 bases align to TRBD1. The CDR3 sequence is 15 residues long. Looked up from germline, CDR1 is MDHEN and CDR2 is SYDVKM. Trimming cost V 11 bases and J 2 bases; bases outside gene matches: 13. CDR3 residues: CAYRGRGRENYGYTF. In DNA form, the CDR3 reads TGTGCCTACCGGGGCAGGGGGCGCGAGAACTATGGCTACACCTTC.

J is TRBJ1-6 and V is TRBV9, with 12 positions matching TRBD1. CDR3 length equals 18 residues. Germline V gene lookup returns CDR1 SGDLS and CDR2 YYNGEE. The J segment lost 5 bases and the V segment lost 4 bases, leaving 10 bases of the junction unmatched. The CDR3 loop reads CASSYTGTGGEDNSPLHF. CDR3 nucleotide sequence: TGTGCCAGCAGCTACACCGGGACAGGGGGCGAGGATAATTCACCCCTCCACTTT.

V gene TRBV10-2 combines with J gene TRBJ2-7; TRBD2 matches at 8 bases. Germline-derived CDR1 and CDR2 are WSHSY and SAAADI. The V gene end was trimmed by 6 bases and the J gene end by 2 bases; junction bases not matched to a gene: 6. The CDR3 spans 14 residues. The CDR3 protein is CASSLAGTPYEQYF. The CDR3 nucleotides are TGCGCCAGCAGCTTAGCGGGAACCCCCTACGAGCAGTACTTC.

The chain recombines TRBV4-1 with TRBJ1-5, with 7 bases matching TRBD1. This CDR3 has 15 residues. V lost 2 bases and J lost 3; bases outside the gene matches: 4. Germline values: CDR1 MGHRA, CDR2 YSYEKL. As DNA, the CDR3 is TGCGCCAGCAGCCAACTTGGACAGGTCAATCAGCCCCAGCATTTT. Encoded protein: CASSQLGQVNQPQHF.

This chain connects TRBV21-1 to TRBJ2-2; the table's D call TRBD2 went unverified against the DNA. TRBV21-1 is recorded as a pseudogene. The CDR3 covers 15 residues. In nucleotides, the CDR3 is TGTGCCAGCGGTAAGCGGGGGGGCAGTAACGGGGAGCTGTTTTTT. Encoded protein: CASGKRGGSNGELFF.

The chain is built from TRBV5-1 and TRBJ1-1, with D tentatively TRBD1 (5 bases). This CDR3 has 14 amino acids. V lost 4 bases and J 1 base, leaving 11 bases between the germline ends. Germline loops: CDR1 SGHRS, CDR2 YFSETQ. CDR3 in amino acids: CASSETAKNTEAFF. For the CDR3, the DNA is TGCGCCAGCAGCGAGACAGCGAAGAACACTGAAGCTTTCTTT.

The rearrangement uses TRBV27 and TRBJ2-1, with D uncertain. Looked up from germline, CDR1 is MNHEY and CDR2 is SMNVEV (reference sequence). The V end was cut by 2 bases, the J end by 0 bases, with 8 bases between. The CDR3 sequence is 15 residues long. This CDR3 is CASSLMESSYNEQFF. CDR3 sequence (DNA): TGTGCCAGCAGTTTAATGGAGAGCTCCTACAATGAGCAGTTCTTC.

The chain is built from TRBV5-4 and TRBJ2-5, with 10 bases fitting TRBD1. V gave up 2 bases and J gave up 9 bases; unmatched junction bases: 13. CDR1 SGHNT and CDR2 YYREEE come from the germline V gene (reference sequence). The CDR3 has 16 residues. CDR3 DNA: TGTGCCAGCAGCTTAGCCCGGGACAGGGGTCGAGGGTCCCAGTACTTC. It encodes CASSLARDRGRGSQYF.

J is TRBJ1-5 and V is TRBV27; 9 bases agree with TRBD1. The CDR3 sequence is 13 residues long. V was clipped by 8 bases and J by 5 bases; unmatched bases: 4. Germline CDR1 reads MNHEY; CDR2 reads SMNVEV (reference sequence). The CDR3 loop reads CASGHRGHQPQHF. In DNA, the CDR3 is TGTGCCAGCGGTCACAGGGGGCATCAGCCCCAGCATTTT.

The chain carries TRBV6-6 and TRBJ1-5, with TRBD1 matching over 7 bases. V was pared by 6 bases and J by 4 bases, with 9 bases of the junction left unmatched. CDR3 length: 15 amino acids. The V gene's germline CDR1 is MNHNY and CDR2 SVGAGI (reference sequence). The CDR3: CASRSGQEPNQPQHF. The CDR3 DNA reads as TGTGCCAGCAGATCAGGACAGGAGCCAAATCAGCCCCAGCATTTT.

V usage is TRBV30 and J usage is TRBJ1-2, with no clear D. There are 11 residues in the CDR3. V shed 5 bases and J shed 1 base, with 5 bases lying between them. The germline gives CDR1 GTSNPN, CDR2 SVGIG (reference sequence). Here the CDR3 reads CAWEYNYGYTF. As DNA, the CDR3 is TGTGCCTGGGAGTATAACTATGGCTACACCTTC.

Points on this clone: Different DNA sequences within this sample yield the same CDR3. The chain is built from TRBV7-9 and TRBJ2-7; 8 bases line up with TRBD1. The V and J ends lost 5 bases and 0 bases, in that order; junction bases with no gene match: 3. This CDR3 is built from 14 residues. Germline V gene sequence: CDR1 SEHNR, CDR2 FQNEAQ (reference sequence). In DNA form, the CDR3 reads TGTGCCAGCAGCCTAACAGGGGGCTCCTACGAGCAGTACTTC. Residues: CASSLTGGSYEQYF. Complete variable domain (other parts from reference TRBV7-9 and TRBJ2-7): DTGVSQNPRHKITKRGQNVTFRCDPISEHNRLYWYRQTLGQGPEFLTYFQNEAQLEKSRLLSDRFSAERPKGSFSTLEIQRTEQGDSAMYLCASSLTGGSYEQYFGPGTRLTVT.

The chain combines TRBV27 with TRBJ2-7, with D possibly being TRBD2 (5 bases). This CDR3 spans 14 amino acids. Germline values: CDR1 MNHEY, CDR2 SMNVEV (reference sequence). V lost 4 bases and J lost 7, with 17 bases in between. CDR3 coding DNA: TGTGCCAGCAGTTCCCCCTACGGGGTAGCTGAGCAGTACTTC. It is translated as CASSSPYGVAEQYF.

V and J are TRBV4-2 and TRBJ2-1, with 10 bases aligning to TRBD2. Germline CDR1 reads LGHNA; CDR2 reads YNFKEQ. The ends lost 0 bases at V and 7 bases at J; junction bases unmatched: 3. The CDR3 length is 15 residues. The CDR3 coding sequence is TGTGCCAGCAGCCAAGAGGGGACTAGCGTTAATGAGCAGTTCTTC. Its protein product is CASSQEGTSVNEQFF.

This chain uses TRBV6-5 with TRBJ1-1; no definite D call. The CDR3 runs 11 residues. V lost 2 bases and J 5 bases, leaving 3 bases between the germline ends. Germline CDR1 MNHEY, CDR2 SVGAGI. In DNA form, the CDR3 reads TGTGCCAGCAGTTACCTTACTGAAGCTTTCTTT. This sequence encodes CASSYLTEAFF.

The chain carries TRBV7-9 and TRBJ2-5; 7 bases are shared with TRBD1. The J segment lost 5 bases and the V segment lost 5 bases, leaving 8 bases of the junction unmatched. This CDR3 is 14 amino acids long. Germline CDR1 is SEHNR and CDR2 is FQNEAQ (reference sequence). CDR3 in DNA: TGTGCCAGCAGCGCCACCAGGGGGTTGGAGACCCAGTACTTC. It encodes CASSATRGLETQYF.

This clone has just a few counts. The chain is built from TRBV13 and TRBJ1-2; weak D call: TRBD1 (5 bases). Germline CDR1 and CDR2: PRHDT and FYEKMQ (reference sequence). Trimming pared 3 bases from V and 4 bases from J, leaving 15 bases between. The CDR3 is 15 residues long. CDR3 loop: CASSLGHQLAYGYTF. In nucleotides, the CDR3 is TGTGCCAGCAGCTTGGGGCATCAGTTGGCCTATGGCTACACCTTC.

CDR3 amino acids: CASSLIRGSQPQHF. CDR3 sequence (DNA): TGTGCCAGCAGTTTGATCAGGGGGAGTCAGCCCCAGCATTTT. V is TRBV28 and J is TRBJ1-5; 7 bases line up with TRBD1. V dropped 3 bases and J dropped 6; count of bases not matched to a gene: 5. Germline CDR1 and CDR2: MDHEN and SYDVKM. The CDR3 spans 14 residues.

The rearrangement joins TRBV5-6 to TRBJ2-1, with D possibly being TRBD1 (5 bases). Germline CDR1 SGHDT, CDR2 YYEEEE. V was pared by 0 bases and J by 4 bases, with 8 bases between. CDR3 length: 14 amino acids. As DNA, the CDR3 is TGTGCCAGCAGCTTGGGCAGGGCATACAATGAGCAGTTCTTC. It codes for CASSLGRAYNEQFF.

The rearrangement joins TRBV27 to TRBJ2-1; D uncertain. This CDR3 spans 13 amino acids. Trimming left V 2 bases short and J 6 bases short, with 8 bases between. From germline, CDR1 is MNHEY and CDR2 SMNVEV (reference sequence). Here the CDR3 DNA reads TGTGCCAGCAGTTTAAGACTCTCCAATGAGCAGTTCTTC. Its translation: CASSLRLSNEQFF.

The chain links TRBV5-4 to TRBJ1-1; 9 bases are a match to TRBD1. V shed 4 bases and J 7 bases; nucleotides not matched to a gene: 14. The CDR3 contains 16 residues. CDR1 is SGHNT, CDR2 YYREEE, per germline (reference sequence). The DNA for the CDR3 is TGTGCCAGCAGCCCGAAAAGGTGGGACAGGGTCAATGAAGCTTTCTTT. Translated, it gives CASSPKRWDRVNEAFF.

The chain carries TRBV28 and TRBJ1-4; D might be TRBD1 (6 bases). This CDR3 is built from 14 residues. Trimming shortened V by 7 bases and J by 1 base, and 10 bases separated the two germline ends. In germline, CDR1 is MDHEN, CDR2 SYDVKM. The CDR3 DNA reads as TGTGCCAGCATCAGGGGCCGAACTAATGAAAAACTGTTTTTT. It translates to CASIRGRTNEKLFF. Full variable domain (outside the CDR3, taken from reference TRBV28 and TRBJ1-4): DVKVTQSSRYLVKRTGEKVFLECVQDMDHENMFWYRQDPGLGLRLIYFSYDVKMKEKGDIPEGYSVSREKKERFSLILESASTNQTSMYLCASIRGRTNEKLFFGSGTQLSVL.

The chain couples TRBV18 to TRBJ1-1; D is unresolved. Deletions cut 3 bases from V and 7 bases from J, with 18 bases between. CDR3 length: 15 amino acids. Germline V gene data show CDR1 as KGHSH and CDR2 as LQKENI. This chain's CDR3 is CASSPRGESYNEAFF. Written as DNA, the CDR3 is TGTGCCAGCTCACCCCGCGGGGAGAGCTACAATGAAGCTTTCTTT.

This chain connects TRBV27 to TRBJ2-5, with 10 positions matching TRBD2. CDR3 length: 16 amino acids. The J segment lost 4 bases and the V segment lost 5 bases, leaving 10 bases of the junction unmatched. Germline V gene data show CDR1 as MNHEY and CDR2 as SMNVEV (reference sequence). The CDR3 spells CASSPRGTSVRETQYF. The CDR3 DNA reads TGTGCCAGCAGTCCCCGCGGGACTAGCGTTCGAGAGACCCAGTACTTC.

CDR3 in amino acids: CATARQASYGYTF. The CDR3 DNA is TGTGCCACCGCAAGACAGGCATCATATGGCTACACCTTC. V and J are TRBV6-5 and TRBJ1-2; D is perhaps TRBD1 (6 bases). Germline assignment: CDR1 MNHEY and CDR2 SVGAGI. The CDR3 is 13 amino acids. Trimming stripped 10 bases from V and 5 bases from J, with 17 bases between.

CDR3 sequence: CASSLGGQSQPQHF. The CDR3 bases are TGCGCCAGCAGCTTGGGGGGGCAAAGTCAGCCCCAGCATTTT. The chain links TRBV5-1 to TRBJ1-5; possible D gene TRBD1, 6 bases. The V end lost 0 bases, the J end lost 6 bases, and 10 bases lay between the germline ends. The V gene's germline CDR1 is SGHRS and CDR2 YFSETQ. The CDR3 has 14 amino acids.